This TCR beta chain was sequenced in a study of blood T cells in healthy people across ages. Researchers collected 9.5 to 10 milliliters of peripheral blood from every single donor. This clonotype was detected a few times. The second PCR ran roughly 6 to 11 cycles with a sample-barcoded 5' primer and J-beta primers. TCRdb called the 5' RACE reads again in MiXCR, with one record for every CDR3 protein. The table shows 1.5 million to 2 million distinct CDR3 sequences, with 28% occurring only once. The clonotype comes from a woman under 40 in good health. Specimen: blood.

CDR3 nucleotide sequence: TGTGCCAGCAGCTCCTATACGCAGGGTCGGCTGCGAGAGACCCAGTACTTC. It encodes CASSSYTQGRLRETQYF. The chain has TRBV5-6 and TRBJ2-7, with D maybe TRBD1 (5 bases). The better agreement between TRBJ2-5 and the DNA end casts doubt on the J call. CDR3 length: 17 residues. Per germline, CDR1 SGHDT and CDR2 YYEEEE.